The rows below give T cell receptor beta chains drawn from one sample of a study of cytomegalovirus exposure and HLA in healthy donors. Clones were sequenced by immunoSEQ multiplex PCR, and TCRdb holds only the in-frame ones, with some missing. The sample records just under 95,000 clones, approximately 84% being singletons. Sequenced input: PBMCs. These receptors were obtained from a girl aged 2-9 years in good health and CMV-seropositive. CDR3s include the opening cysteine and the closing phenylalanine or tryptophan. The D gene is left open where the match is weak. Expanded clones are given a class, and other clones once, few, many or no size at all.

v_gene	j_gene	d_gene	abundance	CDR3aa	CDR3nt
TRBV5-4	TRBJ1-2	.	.	CASSVPTDRNGYTF	TGTGCCAGCAGCGTGCCGACAGACAGGAATGGCTACACCTTC
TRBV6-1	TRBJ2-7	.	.	CASSEAYDGIYEQYF	TGTGCCAGCAGTGAAGCTTACGACGGGATTTACGAGCAGTACTTC
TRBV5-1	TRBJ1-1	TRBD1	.	CASSHRDRGIANTEAFF	TGCGCCAGCAGCCACCGGGACAGGGGTATCGCGAACACTGAAGCTTTCTTT
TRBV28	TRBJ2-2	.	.	CASSSVAGELFF	TGTGCCAGCAGTTCCGTAGCCGGGGAGCTGTTTTTT
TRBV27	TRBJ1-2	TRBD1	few	CASSYRTGSYHGYTF	TGTGCCAGCAGTTACAGGACAGGGAGTTATCATGGCTACACCTTC
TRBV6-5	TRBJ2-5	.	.	CASSGGQETQYF	TGTGCCAGCAGTGGAGGGCAGGAGACCCAGTACTTC
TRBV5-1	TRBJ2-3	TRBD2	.	CASSLGRGGRAIDTQYF	TGCGCCAGCAGCTTGGGTCGGGGCGGGAGGGCCATAGATACGCAGTATTTT
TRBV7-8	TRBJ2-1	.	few	CASSLVTGIYEQFF	TGTGCCAGCAGCTTAGTAACAGGTATCTATGAGCAGTTCTTC
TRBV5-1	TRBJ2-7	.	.	CASSRGDSTYEQYF	TGCGCCAGCAGCCGAGGGGACTCCACCTACGAGCAGTACTTC
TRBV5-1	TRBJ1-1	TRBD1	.	CASRTGSGAEAFF	TGCGCCAGCCGGACAGGGTCAGGCGCTGAAGCTTTCTTT
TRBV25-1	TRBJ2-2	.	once	CASSDQGWTGELFF	TGTGCCAGCAGTGACCAGGGTTGGACCGGGGAGCTGTTTTTT
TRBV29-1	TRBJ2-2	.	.	CSVVREASPGELFF	TGCAGCGTTGTTCGAGAGGCTAGCCCCGGGGAGCTGTTTTTT
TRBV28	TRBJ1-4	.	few	CASRALGREGEKLFF	TGTGCCAGCAGGGCCTTAGGCAGGGAAGGAGAAAAACTGTTTTTT
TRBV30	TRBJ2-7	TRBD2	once	CAWSVSGGAYEQYF	TGTGCCTGGAGTGTAAGCGGGGGCGCCTACGAGCAGTACTTC
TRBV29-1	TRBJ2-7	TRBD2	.	CSVDGTSGRSSYEQYF	TGCAGCGTTGACGGGACTAGCGGGAGGAGCTCCTACGAGCAGTACTTC
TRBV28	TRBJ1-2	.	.	CASSFGGARSGYTF	TGTGCCAGCAGTTTCGGGGGAGCTCGGAGCGGCTACACCTTC
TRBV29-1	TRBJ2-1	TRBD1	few	CSGSYLGQSFYNEQFF	TGCAGCGGCTCGTATTTGGGACAGAGCTTCTACAATGAGCAGTTCTTC
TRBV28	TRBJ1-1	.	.	CASIRLNTEAFF	TGTGCCAGCATTCGTTTGAACACTGAAGCTTTCTTT
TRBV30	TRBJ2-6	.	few	CAWSVSGANVLTF	TGTGCCTGGAGCGTCTCTGGGGCCAACGTCCTGACTTTC
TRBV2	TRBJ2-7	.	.	CASSEALRQDYEQYF	TGTGCCAGCAGTGAAGCCCTCAGACAGGACTACGAGCAGTACTTC
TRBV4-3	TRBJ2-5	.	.	CASSQELSLRETQYF	TGCGCCAGCAGCCAAGAGTTGAGCTTGCGGGAGACCCAGTACTTC
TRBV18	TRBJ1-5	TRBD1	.	CASSPDRLHQPQHF	TGTGCCAGCTCACCGGACAGGTTACATCAGCCCCAGCATTTT
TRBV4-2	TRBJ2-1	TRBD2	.	CASSPGLDGYNEQFF	TGTGCCAGCAGCCCGGGACTAGATGGTTACAATGAGCAGTTCTTC
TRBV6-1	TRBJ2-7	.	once	CASRTGSAYEQYF	TGTGCCAGCCGGACGGGAAGCGCCTACGAGCAGTACTTC
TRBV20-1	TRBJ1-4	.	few	CSAINREKLFF	TGCAGTGCTATAAACAGGGAAAAACTGTTTTTT
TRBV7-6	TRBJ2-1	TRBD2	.	CASSLAGGRPTNEQFF	TGTGCCAGCAGCTTAGCGGGCGGGAGGCCAACCAATGAGCAGTTCTTC
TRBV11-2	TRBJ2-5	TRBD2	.	CASSLEISGLETQYF	TGTGCCAGCAGCTTAGAGATTAGCGGGCTCGAGACCCAGTACTTC
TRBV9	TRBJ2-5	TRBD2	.	CASSAETSGKETQYF	TGTGCCAGCAGCGCAGAGACTAGCGGAAAAGAGACCCAGTACTTC
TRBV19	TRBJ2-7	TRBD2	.	CAGNSGSIDEQYF	TGTGCCGGCAATAGCGGGAGCATCGACGAGCAGTACTTC
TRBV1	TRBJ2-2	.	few	CTSSQEPGQPSLLGELFF	TGCACCAGCAGCCAAGAGCCAGGACAGCCATCCCTTCTCGGGGAGCTGTTTTTT
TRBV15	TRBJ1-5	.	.	CATSKDGGSNQPQHF	TGTGCCACCAGCAAGGATGGGGGCAGCAATCAGCCCCAGCATTTT
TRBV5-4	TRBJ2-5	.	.	CASSYGQSKETQYF	TGTGCCAGCAGCTATGGACAGAGCAAAGAGACCCAGTACTTC
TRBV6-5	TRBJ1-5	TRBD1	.	CASSRQGYSNQPQHF	TGTGCCAGCAGTCGACAGGGCTATAGCAATCAGCCCCAGCATTTT
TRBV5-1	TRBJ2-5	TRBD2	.	CASSVDGTSGQETQYF	TGCGCCAGCAGCGTGGACGGGACTAGCGGACAAGAGACCCAGTACTTC
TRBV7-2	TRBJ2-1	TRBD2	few	CASSSRLAGTTYNEQFF	TGTGCCAGCAGCTCCAGACTAGCGGGTACTACCTACAATGAGCAGTTCTTC
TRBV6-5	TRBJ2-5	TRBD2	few	CASSYRLAGIQETQYF	TGTGCCAGCAGTTATCGGCTAGCGGGGATCCAAGAGACCCAGTACTTC
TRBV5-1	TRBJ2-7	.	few	CASSPEAPYEQYF	TGCGCCAGCAGCCCCGAGGCCCCCTACGAGCAGTACTTC
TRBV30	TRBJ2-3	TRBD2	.	CAWRPGLAGEPTQYF	TGTGCCTGGAGGCCGGGACTAGCGGGAGAGCCTACGCAGTATTTT
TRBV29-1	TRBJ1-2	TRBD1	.	CSVEGLQTDRGTNYGYTF	TGCAGCGTTGAAGGGCTCCAGACGGACAGGGGGACTAACTATGGCTACACCTTC
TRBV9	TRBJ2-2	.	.	CASSERLTGELFF	TGTGCCAGCAGCGAGAGACTCACCGGGGAGCTGTTTTTT
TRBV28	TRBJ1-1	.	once	CASSGAGWEAEAFF	TGTGCCAGCAGTGGGGCAGGGTGGGAGGCTGAAGCTTTCTTT
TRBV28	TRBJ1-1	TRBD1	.	CASRHRGNTEAFF	TGTGCCAGCAGGCACAGGGGGAACACTGAAGCTTTCTTT
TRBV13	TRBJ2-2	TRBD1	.	CASSPSGTGNTGELFF	TGTGCCAGCAGCCCGTCCGGGACAGGGAACACCGGGGAGCTGTTTTTT
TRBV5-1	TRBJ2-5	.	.	CATQGSGETQYF	TGCGCCACCCAGGGGAGTGGAGAGACCCAGTACTTC
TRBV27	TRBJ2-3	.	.	CASTTRGDTQYF	TGTGCCAGCACCACAAGGGGAGATACGCAGTATTTT
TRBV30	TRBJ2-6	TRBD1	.	CAWSLQGLAGANVLTF	TGTGCCTGGAGTTTACAGGGGCTAGCTGGGGCCAACGTCCTGACTTTC
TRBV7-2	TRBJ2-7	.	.	CASSLTSGASYEQYF	TGTGCCAGCAGCTTAACGTCTGGGGCTTCCTACGAGCAGTACTTC